These 10 T cell receptor beta chains originate from one sample sequenced in a study of OX40 agonist ivuxolimab in advanced cancers. TCRdb's copy holds only in-frame clones and misses some; the assay was immunoSEQ multiplex PCR. This table has about 100,000 clones, 85% to 90% appearing once. Sequenced material: CD4+ or CD8+ T cells sorted from blood, taken in a trial of the OX40 agonist ivuxolimab. The source is an adult with an advanced solid tumor such as melanoma, head and neck, liver or kidney cancer.

V is TRBV15 and J is TRBJ2-7, with no clear D. Germline V CDR1 and CDR2: LNHNV, YYDKDF (reference sequence). The CDR3 consists of 16 residues. The ends were cut back, 0 bases at V and 0 bases at J, with 12 bases in the middle. CDR3 loop: CATSRDLETASYEQYF. CDR3 bases: TGTGCCACCAGCAGAGATCTGGAGACGGCCTCCTACGAGCAGTACTTC.

CDR3 amino acids: CASSLGASGSPLNEQFF. Written as DNA, the CDR3 is TGTGCCAGCAGCTTAGGCGCTAGCGGGAGCCCCCTCAATGAGCAGTTCTTC. V is TRBV7-2 and J is TRBJ2-1; 10 bases agree with TRBD2. The CDR3 has 17 amino acids. V was clipped by 1 base and J by 6 bases; unmatched bases: 9. The germline V gene encodes CDR1 SGHTA and CDR2 FQGNSA. Filled out from reference TRBV7-2 and TRBJ2-1, the complete variable domain reads GAGVSQSPSNKVTEKGKDVELRCDPISGHTALYWYRQSLGQGLEFLIYFQGNSAPDKSGLPSDRFSAERTGGSVSTLTIQRTQQEDSAVYLCASSLGASGSPLNEQFFGPGTRLTVL.

The rearrangement uses TRBV4-1 and TRBJ2-1, with D tentatively TRBD2 (6 bases). Germline CDR1 and CDR2: MGHRA and YSYEKL. Trimming cost V 0 bases and J 4 bases, with 10 bases left between them. The CDR3 contains 15 residues. CDR3 protein: CASSQERGGYNEQFF. The CDR3 DNA sequence: TGCGCCAGCAGCCAAGAGCGGGGCGGTTACAATGAGCAGTTCTTC.

V gene TRBV7-6 combines with J gene TRBJ1-3; the D gene is possibly TRBD1 (5 bases). There are 16 residues in the CDR3. The V gene lost 5 bases and the J gene lost 1 base, with 15 bases spanning the gap. The germline V gene has CDR1 SGHVS and CDR2 FNYEAQ. The CDR3 DNA is TGTGCCAGCAGCATAGGGGCCCTGGGGTCTGGAAACACCATATATTTT. It specifies CASSIGALGSGNTIYF.

The chain joins TRBV11-2 to TRBJ2-1, with 7 positions matching TRBD2. CDR1 is SGHAT and CDR2 is FQNNGV in the germline V gene. The CDR3 runs to 14 residues. V lost 7 bases, J lost 2 bases, and 5 bases stayed unmatched. CDR3 amino acids: CASNTGTTYNEQFF. The CDR3 DNA sequence: TGTGCCAGCAATACCGGGACTACCTACAATGAGCAGTTCTTC.

This clone was observed a single time. The CDR3 nucleotides read TGTGCCAGCAGCTTAGCCCCGGGGACCGGGGAGCTGTTTTTT. Translating it yields CASSLAPGTGELFF. The gene calls are TRBV11-2 and TRBJ2-2; weak D call: TRBD2 (5 bases). CDR1 is SGHAT and CDR2 is FQNNGV in the germline V gene. CDR3 size: 14 residues. V was trimmed by 1 base and J by 5 bases, leaving 8 bases between them.

The rearrangement uses TRBV18 and TRBJ1-2; TRBD1 agrees at 7 bases. The trim removed 1 base at V and 8 bases at J, leaving 10 bases unmatched. The CDR3 runs 15 residues. Germline V CDR1 and CDR2: KGHSH, LQKENI. The CDR3: CASSPLGQTRDGYTF. In DNA, the CDR3 is TGTGCCAGCTCACCACTGGGACAGACCAGGGACGGCTACACCTTC.

The rearrangement uses TRBV28 and TRBJ2-7, with 8 bases aligning to TRBD2. Germline CDR1 is MDHEN and CDR2 is SYDVKM. Trimming cost V 7 bases and J 4 bases; bases outside gene matches: 15. This CDR3 comprises 16 residues. CDR3 region: CASMDNPGQREYEQYF. The DNA for the CDR3 is TGTGCCAGCATGGATAACCCGGGGCAGCGGGAGTACGAGCAGTACTTC.

The V and J genes are TRBV19 and TRBJ2-3, with D perhaps matching TRBD2 (5 bases). V was trimmed by 5 bases and J by 6 bases, leaving 12 bases between them. Germline CDR1 and CDR2: LNHDA and SQIVND (reference sequence). CDR3 length: 13 amino acids. The CDR3 DNA follows: TGTGCCAGTAGTGCTGGTTTAGCGGATACGCAGTATTTT. This encodes CASSAGLADTQYF.

This rearrangement joins TRBV10-1 to TRBJ2-1; 7 bases are a match to TRBD2. The CDR3 spans 16 residues. CDR1 and CDR2 from the germline V gene are WNHNN and SYGVQD (reference sequence). After removal of 0 bases from V and 2 bases from J, the junction contained 4 bases not matched to a gene. The CDR3 nucleotides read TGCGCCAGCAGTGAGTCCGGGACTATTACCTACAATGAGCAGTTCTTC. It is translated as CASSESGTITYNEQFF.